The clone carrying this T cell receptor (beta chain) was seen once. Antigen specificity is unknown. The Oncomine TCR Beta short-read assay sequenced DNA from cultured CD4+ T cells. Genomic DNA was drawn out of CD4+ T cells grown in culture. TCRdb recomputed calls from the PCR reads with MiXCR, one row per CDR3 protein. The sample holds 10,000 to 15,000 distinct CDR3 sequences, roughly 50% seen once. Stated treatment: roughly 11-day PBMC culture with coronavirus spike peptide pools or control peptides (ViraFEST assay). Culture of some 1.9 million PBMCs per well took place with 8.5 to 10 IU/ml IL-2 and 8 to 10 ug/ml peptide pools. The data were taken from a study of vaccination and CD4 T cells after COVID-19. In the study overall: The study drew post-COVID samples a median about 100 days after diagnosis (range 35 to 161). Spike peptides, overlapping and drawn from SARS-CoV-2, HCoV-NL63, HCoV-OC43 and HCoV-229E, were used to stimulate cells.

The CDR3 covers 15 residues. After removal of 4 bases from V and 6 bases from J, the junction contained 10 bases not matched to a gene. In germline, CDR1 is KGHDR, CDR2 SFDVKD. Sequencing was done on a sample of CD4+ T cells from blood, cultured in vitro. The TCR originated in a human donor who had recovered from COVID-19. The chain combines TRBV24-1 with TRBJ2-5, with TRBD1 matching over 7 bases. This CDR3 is CATSDQTDREKTQYF. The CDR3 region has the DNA TGTGCCACCAGTGACCAGACCGACAGGGAGAAGACCCAGTACTTC.